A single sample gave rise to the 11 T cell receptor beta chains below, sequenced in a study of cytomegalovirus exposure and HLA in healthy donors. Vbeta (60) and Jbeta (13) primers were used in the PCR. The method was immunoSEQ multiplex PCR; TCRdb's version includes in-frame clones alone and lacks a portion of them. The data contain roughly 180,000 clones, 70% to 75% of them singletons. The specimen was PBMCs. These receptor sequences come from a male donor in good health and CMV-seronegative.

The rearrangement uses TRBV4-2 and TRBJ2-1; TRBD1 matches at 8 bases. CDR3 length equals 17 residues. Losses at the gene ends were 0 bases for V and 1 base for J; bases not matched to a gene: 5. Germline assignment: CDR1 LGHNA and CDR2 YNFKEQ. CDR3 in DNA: TGTGCCAGCAGCCAAGATCCCGGACAGGGTTCCTACAATGAGCAGTTCTTC. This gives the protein CASSQDPGQGSYNEQFF.

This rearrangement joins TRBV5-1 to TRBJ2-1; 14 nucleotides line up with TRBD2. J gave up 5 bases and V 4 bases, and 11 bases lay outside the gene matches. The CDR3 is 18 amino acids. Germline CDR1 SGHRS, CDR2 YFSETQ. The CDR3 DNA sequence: TGCGCCAGCAGCACTAACCCGGGACTAGCGGGGGCCAACAATGAGCAGTTCTTC. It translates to CASSTNPGLAGANNEQFF.

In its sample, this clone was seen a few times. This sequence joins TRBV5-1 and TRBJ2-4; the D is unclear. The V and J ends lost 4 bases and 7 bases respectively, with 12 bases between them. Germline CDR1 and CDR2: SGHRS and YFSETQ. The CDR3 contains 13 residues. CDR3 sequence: CASSPLDYNIQYF. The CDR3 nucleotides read TGCGCCAGCAGCCCCTTAGATTACAACATTCAGTACTTC. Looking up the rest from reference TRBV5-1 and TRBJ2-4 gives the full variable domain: KAGVTQTPRYLIKTRGQQVTLSCSPISGHRSVSWYQQTPGQGLQFLFEYFSETQRNKGNFPGRFSGRQFSNSRSEMNVSTLELGDSALYLCASSPLDYNIQYFGAGTRLSVL.

The chain's CDR3 is CASRTEGAAYEQYF. CDR3 bases: TGTGCCAGTCGAACCGAGGGGGCCGCCTACGAGCAGTACTTC. This chain connects TRBV6-5 to TRBJ2-7; TRBD1 matches 7 bases. Germline-derived CDR1 and CDR2 are MNHEY and SVGAGI. V trimming: 9 bases; J trimming: 2 bases; junction bases outside the gene matches: 10. The CDR3 extends over 14 amino acids.

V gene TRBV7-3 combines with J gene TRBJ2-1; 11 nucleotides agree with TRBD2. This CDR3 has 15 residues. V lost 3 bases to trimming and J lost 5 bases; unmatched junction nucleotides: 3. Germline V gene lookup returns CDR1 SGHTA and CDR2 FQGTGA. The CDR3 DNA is TGTGCCAGCAGCTTCGGGACTAGCGGTGACAATGAGCAGTTCTTC. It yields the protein CASSFGTSGDNEQFF.

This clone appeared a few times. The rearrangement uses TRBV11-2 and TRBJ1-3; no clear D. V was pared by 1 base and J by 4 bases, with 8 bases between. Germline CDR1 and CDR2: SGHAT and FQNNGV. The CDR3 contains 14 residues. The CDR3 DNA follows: TGTGCCAGCAGCTTAGTGAGGGCCGGAAACACCATATATTTT. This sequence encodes CASSLVRAGNTIYF.

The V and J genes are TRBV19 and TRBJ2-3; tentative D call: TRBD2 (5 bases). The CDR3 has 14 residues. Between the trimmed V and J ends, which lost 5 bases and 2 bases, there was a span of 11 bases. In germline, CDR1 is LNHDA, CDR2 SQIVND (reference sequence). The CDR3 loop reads CASSWSGSTDTQYF. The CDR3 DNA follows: TGTGCCAGTAGTTGGTCGGGATCCACAGATACGCAGTATTTT.

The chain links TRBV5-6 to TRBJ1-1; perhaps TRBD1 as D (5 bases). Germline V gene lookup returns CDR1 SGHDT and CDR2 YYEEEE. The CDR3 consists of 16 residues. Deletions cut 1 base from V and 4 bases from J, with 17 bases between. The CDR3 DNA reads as TGTGCCAGCAGCTTGCCCCAGGGTATAGGATCCACTGAAGCTTTCTTT. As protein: CASSLPQGIGSTEAFF.

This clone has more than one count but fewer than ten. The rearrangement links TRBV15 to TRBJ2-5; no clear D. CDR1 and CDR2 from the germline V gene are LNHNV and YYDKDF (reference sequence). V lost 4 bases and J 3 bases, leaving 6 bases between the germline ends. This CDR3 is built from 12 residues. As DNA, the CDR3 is TGTGCCACCAGCAAGTTAGAAGAGACCCAGTACTTC. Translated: CATSKLEETQYF.

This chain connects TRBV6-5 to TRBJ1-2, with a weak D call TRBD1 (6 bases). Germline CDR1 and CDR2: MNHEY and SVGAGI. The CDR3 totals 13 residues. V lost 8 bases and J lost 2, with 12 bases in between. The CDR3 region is CASARDRNYGYTF. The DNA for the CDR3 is TGTGCCAGCGCCCGAGACAGGAACTATGGCTACACCTTC.

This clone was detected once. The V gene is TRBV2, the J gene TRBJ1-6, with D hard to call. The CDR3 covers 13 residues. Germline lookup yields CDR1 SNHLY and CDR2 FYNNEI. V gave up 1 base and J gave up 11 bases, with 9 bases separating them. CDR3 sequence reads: CASSEGSGAPLHF. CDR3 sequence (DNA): TGTGCCAGCAGTGAAGGGTCGGGAGCACCCCTCCACTTT.